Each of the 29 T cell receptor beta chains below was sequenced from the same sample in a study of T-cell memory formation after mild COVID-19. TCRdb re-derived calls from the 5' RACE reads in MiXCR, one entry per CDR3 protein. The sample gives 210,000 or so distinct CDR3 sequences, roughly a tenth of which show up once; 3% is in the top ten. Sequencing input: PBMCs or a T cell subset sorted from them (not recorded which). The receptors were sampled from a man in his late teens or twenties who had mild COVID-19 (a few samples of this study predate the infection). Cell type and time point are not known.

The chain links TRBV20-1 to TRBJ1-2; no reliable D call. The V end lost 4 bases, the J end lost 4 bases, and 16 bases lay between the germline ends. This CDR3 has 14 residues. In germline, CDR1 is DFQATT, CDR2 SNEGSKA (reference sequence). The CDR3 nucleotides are TGCAGTGCTACGGGGTATGGAACCTCCTATGGCTACACCTTC. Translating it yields CSATGYGTSYGYTF.

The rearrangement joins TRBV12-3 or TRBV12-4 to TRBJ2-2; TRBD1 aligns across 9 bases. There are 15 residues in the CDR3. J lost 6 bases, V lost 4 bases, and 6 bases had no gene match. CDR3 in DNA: TGTGCCAGCAGTTCCGGGACAGGGTTTGCCGGGGAGCTGTTTTTT. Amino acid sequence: CASSSGTGFAGELFF.

CDR3 bases: TGTGCCAGCAGTCGCCGGGAGCGGGAGACCCAGTACTTC. Its translation is CASSRRERETQYF. The chain carries TRBV7-6 and TRBJ2-5; D perhaps matches TRBD2 (6 bases). Germline V CDR1 and CDR2: SGHVS, FNYEAQ. The CDR3 loop spans 13 amino acids. The germline V and J ends were trimmed by 6 bases and 5 bases, with 13 bases remaining between them.

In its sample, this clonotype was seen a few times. The CDR3 nucleotides read TGCGCCAGCAGCCAGGGTAGACAGGGTACCGGAAACACCATATATTTT. This encodes CASSQGRQGTGNTIYF. The chain is built from TRBV4-3 and TRBJ1-3, with 7 bases lining up with TRBD1. CDR1 LGHNA and CDR2 YSLEER come from the germline V gene. The V gene end was trimmed by 3 bases and the J gene end by 4 bases; junction bases not matched to a gene: 9. The CDR3 is 16 amino acids.

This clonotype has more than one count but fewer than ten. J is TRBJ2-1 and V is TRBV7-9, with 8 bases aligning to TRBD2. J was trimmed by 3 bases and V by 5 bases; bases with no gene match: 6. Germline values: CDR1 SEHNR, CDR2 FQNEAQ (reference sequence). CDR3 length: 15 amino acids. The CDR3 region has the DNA TGTGCCAGCAGCCTCGGGGGGGCCTACTACAATGAGCAGTTCTTC. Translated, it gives CASSLGGAYYNEQFF.

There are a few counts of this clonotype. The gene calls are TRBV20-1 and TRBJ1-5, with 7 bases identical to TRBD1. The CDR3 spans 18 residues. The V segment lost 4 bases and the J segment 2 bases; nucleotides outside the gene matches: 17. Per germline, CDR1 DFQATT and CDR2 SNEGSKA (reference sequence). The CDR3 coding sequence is TGCAGTGCTAATCGTGCCAGGGGGGGTAGAATGGGCAATCAGCCCCAGCATTTT. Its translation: CSANRARGGRMGNQPQHF.

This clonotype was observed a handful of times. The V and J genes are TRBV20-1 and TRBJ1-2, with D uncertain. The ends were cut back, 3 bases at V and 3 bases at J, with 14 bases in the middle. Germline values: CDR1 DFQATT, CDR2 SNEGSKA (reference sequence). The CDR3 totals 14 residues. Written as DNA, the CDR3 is TGCAGTGCTAGTCCGCCTGGGTATGACTATGGCTACACCTTC. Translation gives CSASPPGYDYGYTF.

The CDR3 coding sequence is TGTGCCAGCAGTTTACAGGGGAGGATGGAGACCCAGTACTTC. The encoded protein is CASSLQGRMETQYF. V gene TRBV12-3 or TRBV12-4 combines with J gene TRBJ2-5, with D tentatively TRBD1 or TRBD2 (6 bases each). The CDR3 has 14 residues. Trimming stripped 2 bases from V and 5 bases from J, with 12 bases between.

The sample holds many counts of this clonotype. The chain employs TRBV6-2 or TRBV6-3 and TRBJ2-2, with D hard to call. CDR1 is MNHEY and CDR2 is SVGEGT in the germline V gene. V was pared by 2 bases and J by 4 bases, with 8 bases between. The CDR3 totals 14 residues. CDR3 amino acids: CASSYLRRTGELFF. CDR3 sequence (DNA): TGTGCCAGCAGTTACCTCCGACGCACCGGGGAGCTGTTTTTT.

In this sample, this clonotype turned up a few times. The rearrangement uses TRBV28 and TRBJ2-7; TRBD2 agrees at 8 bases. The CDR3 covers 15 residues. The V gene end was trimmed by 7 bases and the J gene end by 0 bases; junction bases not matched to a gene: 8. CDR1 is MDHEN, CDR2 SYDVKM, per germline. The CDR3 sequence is CASTPGGGSSYEQYV. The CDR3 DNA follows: TGTGCCAGCACCCCGGGAGGGGGAAGCTCCTACGAGCAGTACGTC.

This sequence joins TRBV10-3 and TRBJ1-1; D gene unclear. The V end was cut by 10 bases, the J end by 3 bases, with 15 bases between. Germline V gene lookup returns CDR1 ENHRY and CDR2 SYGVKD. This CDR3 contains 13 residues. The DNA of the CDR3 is TGTGCCACCGAAACCGGGAGGGACACTGAAGCTTTCTTT. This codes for CATETGRDTEAFF.

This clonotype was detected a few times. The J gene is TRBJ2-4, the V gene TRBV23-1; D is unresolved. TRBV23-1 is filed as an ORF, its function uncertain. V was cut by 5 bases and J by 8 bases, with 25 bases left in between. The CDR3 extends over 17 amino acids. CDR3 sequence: CASSIPVWPLPKDIQYF. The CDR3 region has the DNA TGCGCCAGCAGTATTCCCGTGTGGCCCTTGCCCAAGGACATTCAGTACTTC.

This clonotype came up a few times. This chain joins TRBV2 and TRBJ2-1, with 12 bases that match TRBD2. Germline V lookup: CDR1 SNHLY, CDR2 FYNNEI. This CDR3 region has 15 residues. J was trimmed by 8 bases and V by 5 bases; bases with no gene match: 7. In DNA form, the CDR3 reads TGTGCCAGCAGTACTGGACTAGCGGGGTTCCATGAGCAGTTCTTC. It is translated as CASSTGLAGFHEQFF.

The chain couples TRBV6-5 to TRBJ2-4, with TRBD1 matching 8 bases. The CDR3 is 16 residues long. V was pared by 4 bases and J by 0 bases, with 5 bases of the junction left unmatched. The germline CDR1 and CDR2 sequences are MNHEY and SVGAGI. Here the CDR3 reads CASSSGQGLAKNIQYF. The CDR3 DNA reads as TGTGCCAGCAGTTCCGGACAGGGACTAGCCAAAAACATTCAGTACTTC.

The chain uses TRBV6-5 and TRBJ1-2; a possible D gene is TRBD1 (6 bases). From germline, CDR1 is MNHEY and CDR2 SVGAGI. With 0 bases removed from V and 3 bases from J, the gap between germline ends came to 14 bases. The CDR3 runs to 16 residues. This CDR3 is CASSYSGRGPDYGYTF. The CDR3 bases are TGTGCCAGCAGTTACTCAGGCAGGGGCCCTGACTATGGCTACACCTTC.

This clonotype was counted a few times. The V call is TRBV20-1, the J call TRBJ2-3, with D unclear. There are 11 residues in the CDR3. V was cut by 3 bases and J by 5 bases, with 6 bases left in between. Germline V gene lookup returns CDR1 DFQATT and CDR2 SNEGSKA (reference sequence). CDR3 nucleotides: TGCAGTGCTAGTAATGGAGATACGCAGTATTTT. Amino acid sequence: CSASNGDTQYF.

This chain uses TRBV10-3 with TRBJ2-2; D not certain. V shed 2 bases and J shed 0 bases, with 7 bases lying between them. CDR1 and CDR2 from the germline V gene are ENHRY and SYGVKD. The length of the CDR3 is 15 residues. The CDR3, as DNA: TGTGCCATCAGTGAGATGACGTCGAACACCGGGGAGCTGTTTTTT. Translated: CAISEMTSNTGELFF.

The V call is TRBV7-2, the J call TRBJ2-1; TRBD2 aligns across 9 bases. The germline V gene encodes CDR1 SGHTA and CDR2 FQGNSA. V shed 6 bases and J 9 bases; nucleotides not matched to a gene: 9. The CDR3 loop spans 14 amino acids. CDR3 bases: TGTGCCAGCAGTAGAGCGGGGGGACGGGTTGAGCAGTTCTTC. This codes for CASSRAGGRVEQFF.

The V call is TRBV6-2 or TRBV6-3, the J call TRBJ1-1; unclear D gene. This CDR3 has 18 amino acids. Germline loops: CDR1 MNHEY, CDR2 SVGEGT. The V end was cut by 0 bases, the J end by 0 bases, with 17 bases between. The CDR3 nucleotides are TGTGCCAGCAGTTACTCGACTCATGGGCGAGTAATGAACACTGAAGCTTTCTTT. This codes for CASSYSTHGRVMNTEAFF.

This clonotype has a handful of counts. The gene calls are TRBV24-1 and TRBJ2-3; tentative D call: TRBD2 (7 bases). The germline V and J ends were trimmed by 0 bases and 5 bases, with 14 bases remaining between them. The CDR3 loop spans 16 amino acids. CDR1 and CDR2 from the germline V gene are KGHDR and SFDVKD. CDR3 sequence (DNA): TGTGCCACCAGTGATTTGAGGGGGGGGGCTGGAGATACGCAGTATTTT. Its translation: CATSDLRGGAGDTQYF.

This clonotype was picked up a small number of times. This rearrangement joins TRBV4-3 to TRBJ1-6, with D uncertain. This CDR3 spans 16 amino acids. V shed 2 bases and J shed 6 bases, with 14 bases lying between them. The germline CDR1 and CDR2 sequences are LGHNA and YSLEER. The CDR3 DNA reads TGCGCCAGCAGCCAACGAACGGGCCGATCTAATTCACCCCTCCACTTT. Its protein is CASSQRTGRSNSPLHF.

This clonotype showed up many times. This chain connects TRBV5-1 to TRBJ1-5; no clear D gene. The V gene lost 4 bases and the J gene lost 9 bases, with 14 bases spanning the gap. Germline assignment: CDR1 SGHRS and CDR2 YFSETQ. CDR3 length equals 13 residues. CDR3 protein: CASSEGLVGPQHF. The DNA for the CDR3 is TGCGCCAGCAGCGAGGGCCTGGTGGGGCCCCAGCATTTT. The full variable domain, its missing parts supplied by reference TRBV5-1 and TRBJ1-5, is KAGVTQTPRYLIKTRGQQVTLSCSPISGHRSVSWYQQTPGQGLQFLFEYFSETQRNKGNFPGRFSGRQFSNSRSEMNVSTLELGDSALYLCASSEGLVGPQHFGDGTRLSIL.

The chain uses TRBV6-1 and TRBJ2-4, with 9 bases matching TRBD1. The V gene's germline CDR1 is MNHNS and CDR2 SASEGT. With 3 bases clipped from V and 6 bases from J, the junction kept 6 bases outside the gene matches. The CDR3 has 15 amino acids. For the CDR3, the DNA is TGTGCCAGCAGTGACGGACAGGGGAGGGCAAACATTCAGTACTTC. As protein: CASSDGQGRANIQYF.

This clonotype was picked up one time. The CDR3 is CSARGGPGFSYNSPLHF. Here the CDR3 DNA reads TGCAGTGCTAGAGGGGGGCCAGGGTTCTCCTATAATTCACCCCTCCACTTT. The gene calls are TRBV20-1 and TRBJ1-6; a weak D match, TRBD1 (6 bases). Between the trimmed V and J ends, which lost 1 base and 0 bases, there was a span of 13 bases. CDR3 length: 17 residues. The germline V gene encodes CDR1 DFQATT and CDR2 SNEGSKA (reference sequence).

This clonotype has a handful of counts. The CDR3 here is CASIPGADRETQYF. The CDR3, as DNA: TGTGCCAGCATCCCGGGAGCGGACCGGGAGACCCAGTACTTC. The chain joins TRBV7-2 to TRBJ2-5, with a tentative D call TRBD2 (6 bases). The CDR3 covers 14 residues. Germline lookup yields CDR1 SGHTA and CDR2 FQGNSA. The germline V and J ends were trimmed by 7 bases and 5 bases, with 17 bases remaining between them.

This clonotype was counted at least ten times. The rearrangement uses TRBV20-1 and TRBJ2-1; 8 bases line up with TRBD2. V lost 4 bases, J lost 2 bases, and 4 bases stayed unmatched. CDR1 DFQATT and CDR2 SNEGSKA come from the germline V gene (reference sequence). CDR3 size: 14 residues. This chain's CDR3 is CSAKSGGPYNEQFF. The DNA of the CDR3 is TGCAGTGCTAAATCGGGGGGGCCCTACAATGAGCAGTTCTTC.

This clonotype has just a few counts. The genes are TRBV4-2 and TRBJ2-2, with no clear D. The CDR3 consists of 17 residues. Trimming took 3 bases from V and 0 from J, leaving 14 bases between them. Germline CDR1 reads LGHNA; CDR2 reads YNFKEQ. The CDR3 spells CASSQVKGGPNTGELFF. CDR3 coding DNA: TGTGCCAGCAGCCAGGTAAAGGGCGGACCGAACACCGGGGAGCTGTTTTTT.

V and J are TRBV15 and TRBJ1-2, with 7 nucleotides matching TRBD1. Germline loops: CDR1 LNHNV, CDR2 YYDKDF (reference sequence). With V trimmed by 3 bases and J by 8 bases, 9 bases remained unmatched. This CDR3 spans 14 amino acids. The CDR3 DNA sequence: TGTGCCACCAGCAGTCCTGACAGGGCGGGCGGCTACACCTTC. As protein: CATSSPDRAGGYTF.

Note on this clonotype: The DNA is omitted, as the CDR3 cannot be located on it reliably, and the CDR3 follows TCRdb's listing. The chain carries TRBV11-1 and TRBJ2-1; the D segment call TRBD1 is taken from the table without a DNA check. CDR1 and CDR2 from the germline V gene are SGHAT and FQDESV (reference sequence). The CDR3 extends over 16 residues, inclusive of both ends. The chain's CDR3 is CASSFGPGQGPHEQFF.